The sequence of this T cell receptor (beta chain) was determined in a study of blood T cell repertoires in COVID-19. Study-level background: Researchers got acute and convalescent COVID-19 samples from the United States, Italy and Spain.

The V and J ends lost 2 bases and 7 bases, in that order; junction bases with no gene match: 8. The CDR3 runs 16 residues. Looked up from germline, CDR1 is MGHRA and CDR2 is YSYEKL. This clone was seen just once. In the original analysis: Amplification from reference gene primers served as the basis for estimated nucleated cell counts. TCRdb keeps only in-frame clones here, not all; method: immunoSEQ multiplex PCR. V, J and clone size are those of that table, while D and trimming were read from the DNA. The sample records fewer than 300,000 clones, over 75% being singletons. The rearrangement joins TRBV4-1 to TRBJ2-2; 9 nucleotides agree with TRBD2. This TCR was sampled from a human donor in a cohort sampled during active COVID-19. What was sequenced was peripheral blood. CDR3 DNA: TGCGCCAGCAGCCAAACTAGCGGGCGAGGGATCGGGGAGCTGTTTTTT. Encoded protein: CASSQTSGRGIGELFF.